The present T cell receptor (beta chain) was sequenced within a study of a mutant IDH1 vaccine in newly diagnosed glioma. For the study at large: Patients under treatment included 62.5% males and 37.5% females and had a mean age of around 40 years. Most had both radiotherapy and temozolomide beforehand; others had only one. Study results and caveats: The study observed vaccine-induced immune responses in roughly 95% of patients. Pseudoprogression appears to have had no connection to changes in top peripheral T cell clonotypes.

For this clone: The antigen is unknown.

Documented time point: week 11, during vaccination. A 20-mer mutant IDH1 peptide at 300 ug was injected subcutaneously with topical imiquimod. TCRdb's table, derived via immunoSEQ multiplex PCR, lists solely in-frame clones and lacks some. The top ten clones hold less than 7% of a sample with about 130,000 clones, roughly 77% of them seen once. There are 15 residues in the CDR3. Trimming at V came to 5 bases and at J to 0 bases, leaving 3 bases not matched to a gene. Germline loops: CDR1 MNHEY, CDR2 SVGAGI. The TCR comes from a man in his forties with glioma. The sample in question was PBMCs, obtained from a glioma patient whose treatment included an IDH1 peptide vaccine. V usage is TRBV6-5 and J usage is TRBJ2-7; 11 bases match TRBD2. This CDR3 is CASSPSGGSSYEQYF. CDR3 coding DNA: TGTGCCAGCAGTCCTAGCGGGGGGAGCTCCTACGAGCAGTACTTC.